This passage covers 23 T cell receptor beta chains from one sample sequenced in a study of T cells in narcolepsy listed by TCRdb under 2018. The receptor library was made with the immunoSEQ multiplex PCR assay. TCRdb obtained this table from immuneACCESS and retained in-frame rearrangements with V and J assigned. These tables miss some clones; where compared with another copy, unresolved V genes account for less than half of the shortfall, and the remainder is unexplained. The sample table shows tens of thousands of clones, and 82% are seen once. The leading ten clones occupy around 2.3% of the sample. Material for sequencing was CD45RA- memory CD4+ T cells from PBMCs. In the paper's terms, the cell subset or site label means: memory T cells sorted ex vivo from peripheral blood. The receptors come from a human donor with narcolepsy.

The chain couples TRBV5-4 to TRBJ2-5; D is undetermined. The germline V gene encodes CDR1 SGHNT and CDR2 YYREEE (reference sequence). This CDR3 comprises 13 residues. Trimming took 1 base from V and 2 from J, leaving 6 bases between them. The CDR3 protein is CASSLTRQETQYF. In nucleotides, the CDR3 is TGTGCCAGCAGCTTGACGCGGCAAGAGACCCAGTACTTC.

The chain is built from TRBV20-1 and TRBJ2-1; possible D gene TRBD1, 5 bases. Trimming left V 0 bases short and J 12 bases short, with 9 bases between. Germline V gene data show CDR1 as DFQATT and CDR2 as SNEGSKA (reference sequence). This CDR3 region has 11 residues. CDR3 amino acids: CSARDQGRQFF. Here the CDR3 DNA reads TGCAGTGCTAGAGATCAGGGCAGGCAGTTCTTC.

The chain uses TRBV12-5 and TRBJ1-2; D call uncertain. The ends were cut back, 2 bases at V and 8 bases at J, with 6 bases in the middle. The CDR3 has 11 amino acids. Germline V lookup: CDR1 LGHNT, CDR2 FRNRAP. CDR3: CASGLLRGYTF. In DNA form, the CDR3 reads TGTGCTAGTGGTTTGTTACGAGGCTACACCTTC. Variable domain in full (rest from reference TRBV12-5 and TRBJ1-2): DARVTQTPRHKVTEMGQEVTMRCQPILGHNTVFWYRQTMMQGLELLAYFRNRAPLDDSGMPKDRFSAEMPDATLATLKIQPSEPRDSAVYFCASGLLRGYTFGSGTRLTVV.

The chain uses TRBV6-5 and TRBJ2-6; D is undetermined. Germline lookup yields CDR1 MNHEY and CDR2 SVGAGI. The CDR3 totals 14 residues. V dropped 2 bases and J dropped 1 base, with 3 bases sitting between them. This CDR3 is CASSYESGANVLTF. CDR3 sequence (DNA): TGTGCCAGCAGTTACGAATCTGGGGCCAACGTCCTGACTTTC.

This chain connects TRBV27 to TRBJ2-7; 11 bases match TRBD2. The CDR3 has 14 amino acids. Per germline, CDR1 MNHEY and CDR2 SMNVEV (reference sequence). J was trimmed by 7 bases and V by 7 bases; bases with no gene match: 9. CDR3 in DNA: TGTGCCAGCAAAGCCGGGACTAGCGGTAGGGAGCAGTACTTC. It codes for CASKAGTSGREQYF.

The chain is built from TRBV19 and TRBJ1-2, with a weak D call TRBD1 (6 bases). V was clipped by 7 bases and J by 2 bases, with 14 bases between them. Germline V gives CDR1 LNHDA, CDR2 SQIVND (reference sequence). This CDR3 spans 14 amino acids. In nucleotides, the CDR3 is TGTGCCAGTAAAGAGGTCAGGGGAAACTATGGCTACACCTTC. Translated, it gives CASKEVRGNYGYTF.

V is TRBV6-1 and J is TRBJ2-3; the D gene is possibly TRBD2 (5 bases). This CDR3 is built from 13 residues. Germline V gene lookup returns CDR1 MNHNS and CDR2 SASEGT. V was pared by 8 bases and J by 1 base, with 10 bases between. In nucleotides, the CDR3 is TGTGCCAGCGCATGGAGGCGCACAGATACGCAGTATTTT. Translation gives CASAWRRTDTQYF.

A remark on this clone: At one end, the junction sequence differs from germline, possibly due to a read error. The gene calls are TRBV14 and TRBJ1-4; D is ambiguous. Germline loops: CDR1 SGHDN, CDR2 FVKESK. The CDR3 consists of 16 residues. CDR3 residues: CASSLKITGLDEKLSF. The CDR3 DNA is TGTGCCAGCAGCCTCAAAATTACGGGGTTGGATGAAAAACTGTCTTTT.

CDR3 residues: CASSTGQGQMETQYF. In DNA form, the CDR3 reads TGTGCCAGCAGCACCGGACAGGGGCAGATGGAGACCCAGTACTTC. The chain is built from TRBV9 and TRBJ2-5, with 9 bases fitting TRBD1. The CDR3 contains 15 residues. Germline V lookup: CDR1 SGDLS, CDR2 YYNGEE. After removal of 4 bases from V and 5 bases from J, the junction contained 9 bases not matched to a gene.

The rearrangement joins TRBV23-1 to TRBJ1-2; 7 positions agree with TRBD1. TRBV23-1 falls under the ORF class, with uncertain function. The CDR3 loop spans 18 amino acids. The J segment lost 4 bases and the V segment lost 1 base, leaving 15 bases of the junction unmatched. The CDR3 sequence: CASSQFVESLQGGYGYTF. CDR3 in DNA: TGCGCCAGCAGTCAATTTGTAGAGTCCCTTCAGGGGGGCTATGGCTACACCTTC.

This rearrangement joins TRBV7-9 to TRBJ2-7; possible D gene TRBD2, 5 bases. Trimming removed 1 base at V and 3 bases at J, with 13 bases between. The germline V gene encodes CDR1 SEHNR and CDR2 FQNEAQ (reference sequence). The CDR3 covers 15 residues. CDR3 DNA: TGTGCCAGCAGCTTAGAATTTAGCGTATACTACGAGCAGTACTTC. It yields the protein CASSLEFSVYYEQYF. The full variable domain, in which reference TRBV7-9 and TRBJ2-7 provide the parts outside the CDR3, is DTGVSQNPRHKITKRGQNVTFRCDPISEHNRLYWYRQTLGQGPEFLTYFQNEAQLEKSRLLSDRFSAERPKGSFSTLEIQRTEQGDSAMYLCASSLEFSVYYEQYFGPGTRLTVT.

V and J are TRBV7-2 and TRBJ2-7, with D possibly matching TRBD1 (6 bases). The V and J ends lost 5 bases and 0 bases respectively, with 14 bases between them. The length of the CDR3 is 15 residues. The germline V gene has CDR1 SGHTA and CDR2 FQGNSA. The CDR3 reads CASSPRQASSYEQYF. CDR3 bases: TGTGCCAGCAGCCCTCGACAGGCCTCCTCCTACGAGCAGTACTTC.

The chain joins TRBV6-5 to TRBJ1-5; possible D gene TRBD1, 6 bases. The V and J ends lost 8 bases and 4 bases respectively, with 12 bases between them. CDR1 and CDR2 from the germline V gene are MNHEY and SVGAGI. This CDR3 region has 13 residues. The CDR3 DNA reads TGTGCCAGCGGGAGGCAGGGGAATCAGCCCCAGCATTTT. Its translation is CASGRQGNQPQHF.

This clone came up once. The V gene is TRBV14, the J gene TRBJ1-2; D uncertain. V was cut by 1 base and J by 8 bases, with 14 bases left in between. Germline V gene lookup returns CDR1 SGHDN and CDR2 FVKESK. The CDR3 covers 14 residues. In nucleotides, the CDR3 is TGTGCCAGCAGCCAAGGTGGAGGGATTCGGGGCTACACCTTC. This codes for CASSQGGGIRGYTF.

The sample holds one count of this clone. The chain is built from TRBV10-2 and TRBJ1-2; 9 nucleotides match TRBD1. Per germline, CDR1 WSHSY and CDR2 SAAADI. This CDR3 region has 17 residues. V trimming: 3 bases; J trimming: 0 bases; junction bases outside the gene matches: 8. The CDR3 sequence is CASSEVRRTGANYGYTF. The CDR3 DNA reads TGCGCCAGCAGTGAAGTTCGGAGGACAGGGGCTAACTATGGCTACACCTTC.

The rearrangement uses TRBV5-4 and TRBJ2-1; 7 bases line up with TRBD2. The V segment lost 4 bases and the J segment 0 bases; nucleotides outside the gene matches: 7. This CDR3 is built from 16 residues. Germline CDR1 and CDR2: SGHNT and YYREEE (reference sequence). The CDR3 region has the DNA TGTGCCAGCAGCCGTTTAGCGGGTAGCTCCTACAATGAGCAGTTCTTC. Translating it yields CASSRLAGSSYNEQFF. The full variable domain, in which reference TRBV5-4 and TRBJ2-1 provide the parts outside the CDR3, is ETGVTQSPTHLIKTRGQQVTLRCSSQSGHNTVSWYQQALGQGPQFIFQYYREEENGRGNFPPRFSGLQFPNYSSELNVNALELDDSALYLCASSRLAGSSYNEQFFGPGTRLTVL.

The chain uses TRBV7-2 and TRBJ2-2; possible D gene TRBD2, 5 bases. V was trimmed by 6 bases and J by 4 bases, leaving 15 bases between them. The CDR3 totals 15 residues. Germline CDR1 and CDR2: SGHTA and FQGNSA. This chain's CDR3 is CASSRGIVRTGELFF. The DNA for the CDR3 is TGTGCCAGCAGTAGAGGGATCGTCCGCACCGGGGAGCTGTTTTTT. Filled out from reference TRBV7-2 and TRBJ2-2, the complete variable domain reads GAGVSQSPSNKVTEKGKDVELRCDPISGHTALYWYRQSLGQGLEFLIYFQGNSAPDKSGLPSDRFSAERTGGSVSTLTIQRTQQEDSAVYLCASSRGIVRTGELFFGEGSRLTVL.

The rearrangement joins TRBV7-8 to TRBJ1-1, with 9 bases that match TRBD1. The CDR3 covers 18 residues. After removal of 5 bases from V and 0 bases from J, the junction contained 13 bases not matched to a gene. CDR1 is SGHVS and CDR2 is FQNEAQ in the germline V gene. The CDR3 spells CASSRQSGTGIMNTEAFF. The CDR3 DNA reads TGTGCCAGCAGCCGTCAATCCGGGACAGGGATTATGAACACTGAAGCTTTCTTT.

The V and J genes are TRBV9 and TRBJ1-2, with 7 bases lining up with TRBD1. CDR3 length: 14 residues. Germline V CDR1 and CDR2: SGDLS, YYNGEE. V lost 4 bases, J lost 2 bases, and 5 bases stayed unmatched. CDR3 loop: CASSLQTGNYGYTF. CDR3 DNA sequence: TGTGCCAGCAGCCTTCAGACAGGGAACTATGGCTACACCTTC. Complete variable domain (other parts from reference TRBV9 and TRBJ1-2): DSGVTQTPKHLITATGQRVTLRCSPRSGDLSVYWYQQSLDQGLQFLIQYYNGEERAKGNILERFSAQQFPDLHSELNLSSLELGDSALYFCASSLQTGNYGYTFGSGTRLTVV.

J is TRBJ2-1 and V is TRBV7-3, with a possible D match to TRBD2 (7 bases). The germline gives CDR1 SGHTA, CDR2 FQGTGA. The CDR3 totals 18 residues. Trimming removed 5 bases from V and 7 bases from J, with 27 bases in between. This chain's CDR3 is CASSPTVYVGGPGNEQFF. Here the CDR3 DNA reads TGTGCCAGCAGCCCGACAGTTTATGTGGGGGGGCCGGGAAATGAGCAGTTCTTC.

The CDR3 DNA follows: TGCGCCAGCAGCGTGGACAGGGGTGAGGATACGCAGTATTTT. Translated: CASSVDRGEDTQYF. The V call is TRBV5-1, the J call TRBJ2-3; TRBD1 matches at 9 bases. With 4 bases clipped from V and 6 bases from J, the junction kept 6 bases outside the gene matches. The CDR3 totals 14 residues. CDR1 and CDR2 (germline): SGHRS, YFSETQ. Drawing the rest from reference TRBV5-1 and TRBJ2-3, the complete variable domain is KAGVTQTPRYLIKTRGQQVTLSCSPISGHRSVSWYQQTPGQGLQFLFEYFSETQRNKGNFPGRFSGRQFSNSRSEMNVSTLELGDSALYLCASSVDRGEDTQYFGPGTRLTVL.

The chain joins TRBV5-5 to TRBJ1-1; D unclear. V was shortened by 1 base and J by 0 bases, with 7 bases between the two germline ends. This CDR3 contains 14 residues. From germline, CDR1 is SGHKS and CDR2 YYEKEE (reference sequence). The CDR3 DNA follows: TGTGCCAGCAGCTTGCAGCGAATGAACACTGAAGCTTTCTTT. Protein: CASSLQRMNTEAFF. The full variable domain, rest sourced from reference TRBV5-5 and TRBJ1-1, is DAGVTQSPTHLIKTRGQQVTLRCSPISGHKSVSWYQQVLGQGPQFIFQYYEKEERGRGNFPDRFSARQFPNYSSELNVNALLLGDSALYLCASSLQRMNTEAFFGQGTRLTVV.

This rearrangement joins TRBV6-6 to TRBJ1-2; no clear D gene. Germline CDR1 is MNHNY and CDR2 is SVGAGI (reference sequence). The V and J ends lost 4 bases and 3 bases respectively, with 9 bases between them. The CDR3 is 13 residues long. CDR3 amino acids: CASSLGRDYGYTF. The CDR3 DNA is TGTGCCAGCAGTTTGGGCCGGGACTATGGCTACACCTTC.